This T cell receptor beta chain was captured by sequencing in a study of cytomegalovirus exposure and HLA in healthy donors (dated by TCRdb to 2016 to 2017). For context, the study as a whole: A later analysis indicated that the 120 validation repertoires were generated on the platform also employed for the 700 or so repertoires of the first cohort. The study was designed to test whether signatures of past pathogen exposure could be identified by cataloging public T cell receptors. Along with the roughly 610-subject first cohort, a separate validation cohort of around 110 different subjects was used. The study combined high-throughput TCR immunosequencing, statistical association of individual TCRs with disease status, and machine learning to predict cytomegalovirus infection status. What the work shows at the level of the full study, not this receptor alone: A later analysis lacked HLA typing for the validation cohort, so it scored co-occurrence in that cohort across all 110 or so repertoires. Across donors, most TCR sequences were observed very rarely, whereas some public TCRs were present in many individuals. Three of the identified cytomegalovirus-associated TCR beta chains were confirmed in vitro to be specific for cytomegalovirus antigens. In a later analysis, TCRs clustered in the first cohort were found to also tend to co-occur in the approximately 110 validation repertoires, with approximately 95% of cluster scores above 0. It was suggested by the authors that the approach could potentially be generalized to other disease states and immunological phenotypes. Cytomegalovirus status was reported to be diagnosed by the classifier with high specificity and sensitivity in both the original and validation cohorts. The study gave a list of more than 150 TCR beta chains associated with cytomegalovirus.

The donors were included in the validation cohort of 90 to 150 subjects, a group kept apart from the roughly 700-subject first cohort. Receptors were amplified or captured by the immunoSEQ multiplex PCR assay. As for how the authors treated the data: To diagnose cytomegalovirus status from the catalog of TCR beta chain sequences, a statistical classification framework was built. TCRdb's version of the immuneACCESS table is confined to in-frame rearrangements and falls short of the full clone set. An unresolved V gene accounts for under half of the shortfall where checked; the remainder is of unknown origin. Clonal size and the V and J genes are those of that table, whereas D and trimming came from the DNA. The sample table lists under 150,000 clones, around 89% of them with a count of one. The top ten constitute about 6% of the sample. Concerning this clone itself: Its antigen is currently not known. It has no much larger one-base neighbor in the sample; base qualities were not kept.

From the cysteine up to the phenylalanine, the CDR3 has a length of 12 residues. CDR3 DNA only is kept here, 36 bases in frame from base 1. Unmatched junction bases come to 3, with V trimmed by 5 bases and J by 6 bases. In the germline V gene (reference sequence), CDR1 corresponds to SEHNR and CDR2 to FQNEAQ. The receptor was derived from a woman aged 18 to 35 in good health and CMV-seropositive. The sequencing sample was made of PBMCs. The V gene is TRBV7-9 and the J gene is TRBJ2-7; 8 junctional bases match TRBD1. DNA sequence: TGTGCCAGCAGCAAGACAGGGGTCGAGCAGTACTTC. It encodes CASSKTGVEQYF.